Shown below are 18 T cell receptor beta chains from a single sample sequenced in a study of graft-versus-host responses after intestinal transplantation. The data were produced by immunoSEQ multiplex PCR, yet TCRdb's version contains in-frame clones alone and is incomplete. This table holds about 6,900 clones, about 22% found once. This sample comprised alloreactive CD4+ T cells from a mixed lymphocyte reaction culture, obtained before transplantation. Subset defined: CFSE-low proliferating T cells sorted from roughly 6-day pre-transplant mixed lymphocyte reaction (GvH or HvG direction). All receptors come from a human patient who was an organ donor for intestinal transplantation.

A word on this clone: This could be a read error, since a much larger clone is one nucleotide away. The sample contains more than one DNA sequence encoding this CDR3. The chain recombines TRBV4-1 with TRBJ2-3, with TRBD2 matching 8 bases. The V segment lost 1 base and the J segment 2 bases; nucleotides outside the gene matches: 5. The germline V gene encodes CDR1 MGHRA and CDR2 YSYEKL. The CDR3 extends over 16 amino acids. In DNA form, the CDR3 reads TGCGCCAGCAGCCAAGTGCTAGCGGGCCTCACAGATACGCAGTATTTT. Translated, it gives CASSQVLAGLTDTQYF.

This chain joins TRBV7-2 and TRBJ2-1; TRBD2 is a possible D gene (5 bases). V lost 3 bases, J lost 0 bases, and 9 bases lay in between. Germline assignment: CDR1 SGHTA and CDR2 FQGNSA. The CDR3 length is 15 residues. The CDR3 here is CASSFALGSYNEQFF. CDR3 nucleotides: TGTGCCAGCAGCTTCGCACTAGGCTCCTACAATGAGCAGTTCTTC.

There are a few counts of this clone. The V and J genes are TRBV6-8 and TRBJ1-2; no clear D. CDR1 and CDR2 from the germline V gene are MNHGY and SAAAGT. The CDR3 sequence is 13 residues long. Trimming cost V 5 bases and J 3 bases, with 10 bases left between them. In DNA form, the CDR3 reads TGTGCCAGCAGTCCTCCCCTTTACTATGGCTACACCTTC. Residues: CASSPPLYYGYTF.

This clone showed up just a few times. The rearrangement joins TRBV27 to TRBJ2-3; D uncertain. In germline, CDR1 is MNHEY, CDR2 SMNVEV (reference sequence). Trimming pared 9 bases from V and 9 bases from J, leaving 7 bases between. This CDR3 has 9 amino acids. CDR3 nucleotides: TGTGCCAGTCCAAGGACGCAGTATTTT. Encoded protein: CASPRTQYF.

This chain links TRBV5-1 with TRBJ2-7, with 8 bases matching TRBD1. Germline-derived CDR1 and CDR2 are SGHRS and YFSETQ. CDR3 length: 13 amino acids. V trimming: 4 bases; J trimming: 6 bases; junction bases outside the gene matches: 6. CDR3 sequence: CASSQTGAGEQYF. The CDR3 DNA is TGCGCCAGCAGCCAGACAGGGGCTGGCGAGCAGTACTTC. Drawing the rest from reference TRBV5-1 and TRBJ2-7, the complete variable domain is KAGVTQTPRYLIKTRGQQVTLSCSPISGHRSVSWYQQTPGQGLQFLFEYFSETQRNKGNFPGRFSGRQFSNSRSEMNVSTLELGDSALYLCASSQTGAGEQYFGPGTRLTVT.

This clone was detected only a few times. A much larger clone sits a single nucleotide away, making a read error possible. CDR3 in DNA: TGTGCCAGGAGTCAGGACAGGGACAACTATGGCTACACCTTC. Its protein product is CARSQDRDNYGYTF. The chain combines TRBV2 with TRBJ1-2; 8 positions agree with TRBD1. CDR3 size: 14 residues. The V and J ends lost 9 bases and 2 bases, in that order; junction bases with no gene match: 8. Germline V gene lookup returns CDR1 SNHLY and CDR2 FYNNEI.

The chain has TRBV5-4 and TRBJ2-3, with 8 bases matching TRBD2. The CDR3 has 19 residues. The V and J ends lost 2 bases and 5 bases, in that order; junction bases with no gene match: 19. The germline V gene encodes CDR1 SGHNT and CDR2 YYREEE (reference sequence). CDR3 amino acids: CASSLGWGAGGAAGDTQYF. In DNA, the CDR3 is TGTGCCAGCAGCTTAGGGTGGGGGGCGGGAGGAGCTGCAGGAGATACGCAGTATTTT.

The chain carries TRBV11-2 and TRBJ1-4, with 7 positions matching TRBD1. V shed 3 bases and J 3 bases; nucleotides not matched to a gene: 7. Germline V gene sequence: CDR1 SGHAT, CDR2 FQNNGV. This CDR3 is built from 16 residues. The CDR3 loop is CASSFWTGGANEKLFF. CDR3 bases: TGTGCCAGCAGCTTTTGGACAGGAGGAGCTAATGAAAAACTGTTTTTT.

This clone was seen a handful of times. V and J are TRBV7-2 and TRBJ2-1, with TRBD2 matching 7 bases. This CDR3 is 16 amino acids long. After removal of 5 bases from V and 8 bases from J, the junction contained 15 bases not matched to a gene. CDR1 and CDR2 (germline): SGHTA, FQGNSA. CDR3 residues: CASSHPSGRAYHEQFF. CDR3 DNA: TGTGCCAGCAGCCACCCTAGCGGAAGAGCATATCATGAGCAGTTCTTC.

This clone is medium-sized by share. The V call is TRBV27, the J call TRBJ1-1, with TRBD1 identical over 9 bases. Unmatched junction bases numbered 8, after V lost 5 bases and J lost 1 base. Germline loops: CDR1 MNHEY, CDR2 SMNVEV (reference sequence). This CDR3 spans 16 amino acids. CDR3 DNA: TGTGCCAGCAGTCTTTACAGGGGGCAAGGGAACACTGAAGCTTTCTTT. Translating it yields CASSLYRGQGNTEAFF.

This chain links TRBV19 with TRBJ2-3; TRBD1 aligns across 7 bases. With 5 bases clipped from V and 5 bases from J, the junction kept 10 bases outside the gene matches. CDR1 and CDR2 from the germline V gene are LNHDA and SQIVND (reference sequence). The CDR3 runs 15 residues. The CDR3: CASSPSSPGGDTQYF. The CDR3 bases are TGTGCCAGTAGTCCGAGCTCCCCAGGGGGAGATACGCAGTATTTT.

This clone was found a few times. The chain is built from TRBV6-9 and TRBJ2-2; a weak D match, TRBD1 (6 bases). Trimming left V 1 base short and J 4 bases short, with 10 bases between. In germline, CDR1 is MNHGY, CDR2 SVAAGI. The CDR3 sequence is 15 residues long. In nucleotides, the CDR3 is TGTGCCAGCAGTTATTACAGGGCGGCCACCGGGGAGCTGTTTTTT. This encodes CASSYYRAATGELFF.

This clone is medium-sized by share. CDR3 sequence (DNA): TGTGCCAGTAGTATAACGGGAGGGCCCGGGGCCAACGTCCTGACTTTC. Translating gives CASSITGGPGANVLTF. The chain uses TRBV19 and TRBJ2-6; TRBD2 aligns across 8 bases. After removal of 2 bases from V and 4 bases from J, the junction contained 4 bases not matched to a gene. Germline V CDR1 and CDR2: LNHDA, SQIVND (reference sequence). CDR3 size: 16 residues.

The rearrangement uses TRBV10-3 and TRBJ1-2; 8 bases fit TRBD1. Germline V lookup: CDR1 ENHRY, CDR2 SYGVKD. The junction had 19 bases not matched to a gene; V was cut back by 5 bases and J by 8 bases. This CDR3 is 17 amino acids long. CDR3 sequence (DNA): TGTGCCATCAGTCCTAGACCCCCCAGGACAGGGTTTGGCGGCTACACCTTC. It codes for CAISPRPPRTGFGGYTF.

This clone was seen only a few times. This chain joins TRBV7-4 and TRBJ2-2; D may be TRBD2 (5 bases). Looked up from germline, CDR1 is SGHVT and CDR2 is SQSDAQ. The CDR3 is made up of 16 amino acids. V was pared by 3 bases and J by 1 base, with 12 bases between. The CDR3 here is CASSFQGRLNTGELFF. CDR3 sequence (DNA): TGTGCCAGCAGCTTCCAAGGGAGATTGAACACCGGGGAGCTGTTTTTT.

This clone was found a few times. This chain joins TRBV19 and TRBJ2-3, with 10 bases that match TRBD2. Germline V gene sequence: CDR1 LNHDA, CDR2 SQIVND (reference sequence). After removal of 2 bases from V and 6 bases from J, the junction contained 5 bases not matched to a gene. The CDR3 length is 15 residues. CDR3 DNA sequence: TGTGCCAGTAGTATAACTAGCGGGAAAAGGGATACGCAGTATTTT. As protein: CASSITSGKRDTQYF.

The J gene is TRBJ2-2, the V gene TRBV4-3, with D hard to call. From germline, CDR1 is LGHNA and CDR2 YSLEER. This CDR3 is built from 12 residues. V lost 0 bases and J 4 bases, leaving 0 bases between the germline ends. The CDR3 region is CASSQDTGELFF. The CDR3 DNA follows: TGCGCCAGCAGCCAAGACACCGGGGAGCTGTTTTTT.

This clone was picked up a small number of times. The chain is built from TRBV6-6 and TRBJ1-5; the D is unclear. Germline lookup yields CDR1 MNHNY and CDR2 SVGAGI (reference sequence). The CDR3 is made up of 14 amino acids. Trimming pared 0 bases from V and 5 bases from J, leaving 8 bases between. The CDR3 loop reads CASSYSPTDQPQHF. CDR3 DNA sequence: TGTGCCAGCAGTTACTCCCCTACAGATCAGCCCCAGCATTTT.